This T cell receptor beta chain was recorded in a study of TIL therapy for anti-PD-1-resistant metastatic lung cancer. The immunoSEQ assay was v3. TCRdb's copy holds only in-frame clones and misses some; the assay was immunoSEQ multiplex PCR. The profile shows about a thousand clones, around 75% of them singletons. Time point: pre-treatment sample, taken before nivolumab and TIL therapy. The tumor samples were excised metastases, mostly pleural nodules or supraclavicular lymph nodes. V shed 6 bases and J shed 3 bases, with 9 bases lying between them. Per the germline V gene, CDR1 is LGHNT and CDR2 is FRNRAP. This CDR3 has 12 amino acids.

The chain combines TRBV12-5 with TRBJ2-7; D gene unclear. This receptor was obtained from a person aged 25 to 85 with non-small cell lung cancer. Sequencing used tumor tissue, obtained at baseline. CDR3 amino acids: CASGGFFYEQYF. CDR3 DNA: TGTGCTAGTGGGGGGTTCTTCTACGAGCAGTACTTC. The entire variable domain, with the rest obtained from reference TRBV12-5 and TRBJ2-7, is as follows: DARVTQTPRHKVTEMGQEVTMRCQPILGHNTVFWYRQTMMQGLELLAYFRNRAPLDDSGMPKDRFSAEMPDATLATLKIQPSEPRDSAVYFCASGGFFYEQYFGPGTRLTVT.